A single sample is the source of the 10 T cell receptor beta chains below, sequenced in a study of cytotoxic CD8 clonotypes in ibrutinib-treated CLL. The protocol was immunoSEQ multiplex PCR, while the TCRdb copy is restricted to in-frame clones and leaves out a portion. The table has about 97,000 clones, around 77% seen once. The material sequenced was PBMCs, taken after 24 months of ibrutinib treatment. The receptors originated from a human donor with chronic lymphocytic leukemia.

The gene calls are TRBV27 and TRBJ2-3; TRBD2 aligns across 10 bases. CDR1 and CDR2 (germline): MNHEY, SMNVEV (reference sequence). V was clipped by 1 base and J by 5 bases; unmatched bases: 9. This CDR3 contains 17 residues. The CDR3 sequence is CASSLFGAGGRVDTQYF. CDR3 nucleotides: TGTGCCAGCAGTTTATTCGGAGCGGGAGGGCGAGTAGATACGCAGTATTTT.

This clone turned up a few times. J is TRBJ2-3 and V is TRBV7-3, with 12 bases that match TRBD1. Per the germline V gene, CDR1 is SGHTA and CDR2 is FQGTGA. The CDR3 consists of 15 residues. The V segment lost 2 bases and the J segment 7 bases; nucleotides outside the gene matches: 4. The CDR3 nucleotides read TGTGCCAGCAGCTTATACGGGACAGGGGGCTATACGCAGTATTTT. Residues: CASSLYGTGGYTQYF.

This sequence joins TRBV19 and TRBJ2-1, with 12 bases fitting TRBD1. V dropped 5 bases and J dropped 8; count of bases not matched to a gene: 10. The CDR3 runs to 16 residues. Germline V gene data show CDR1 as LNHDA and CDR2 as SQIVND (reference sequence). The CDR3 DNA follows: TGTGCCAGTAGTGCCACGGGGACAGGGGGCCGGTATGAGCAGTTCTTC. Translation gives CASSATGTGGRYEQFF.

The rearrangement uses TRBV7-2 and TRBJ2-7; D is uncertain. CDR3 length: 13 amino acids. Deletions cut 0 bases from V and 3 bases from J, with 6 bases between. CDR1 is SGHTA and CDR2 is FQGNSA in the germline V gene. The CDR3 loop reads CASSLADLYEQYF. The CDR3 DNA sequence: TGTGCCAGCAGCTTAGCGGACCTCTACGAGCAGTACTTC.

V gene TRBV28 combines with J gene TRBJ1-5, with a weak D call TRBD1 (6 bases). This CDR3 has 15 amino acids. The V end was cut by 5 bases, the J end by 5 bases, with 16 bases between. Germline CDR1 and CDR2: MDHEN and SYDVKM. CDR3 sequence (DNA): TGTGCCAGCAGTGAATGGACAGCCATCGATCAGCCCCAGCATTTT. Residues: CASSEWTAIDQPQHF.

V and J are TRBV5-6 and TRBJ2-2, with TRBD1 identical over 11 bases. The V gene end was trimmed by 3 bases and the J gene end by 5 bases; junction bases not matched to a gene: 12. The CDR3 loop spans 18 amino acids. Germline V lookup: CDR1 SGHDT, CDR2 YYEEEE. The CDR3 is CASSSAQRTGGWTGELFF. The CDR3, as DNA: TGTGCCAGCAGCTCGGCCCAAAGGACAGGGGGCTGGACCGGGGAGCTGTTTTTT.

The gene calls are TRBV10-2 and TRBJ1-1; the D gene is possibly TRBD1 (6 bases). The CDR3 contains 13 residues. Trimming removed 6 bases at V and 4 bases at J, with 12 bases between. CDR1 is WSHSY and CDR2 is SAAADI in the germline V gene. CDR3 nucleotides: TGCGCCAGCAGACTAACAGGGCCCACTGAAGCTTTCTTT. Translated, it gives CASRLTGPTEAFF.

The chain uses TRBV5-8 and TRBJ2-2; D is ambiguous. The CDR3 has 14 residues. CDR1 and CDR2 (germline): SGHTS, YDEGEE. V dropped 4 bases and J dropped 0 bases, with 7 bases sitting between them. In nucleotides, the CDR3 is TGTGCCAGCAGCGTGGGAACGAACACCGGGGAGCTGTTTTTT. Translated: CASSVGTNTGELFF.

The chain recombines TRBV6-1 with TRBJ1-5, with D maybe TRBD1 (5 bases). CDR1 is MNHNS, CDR2 SASEGT, per germline. V lost 0 bases and J lost 6, with 12 bases in between. CDR3 length equals 15 residues. The CDR3: CASSEAGGAGQPQHF. The CDR3 DNA sequence: TGTGCCAGCAGTGAAGCTGGTGGGGCGGGTCAGCCCCAGCATTTT.

The chain uses TRBV18 and TRBJ2-2; D is unresolved. Trimming pared 3 bases from V and 1 base from J, leaving 9 bases between. CDR1 is KGHSH and CDR2 is LQKENI in the germline V gene. The CDR3 consists of 15 residues. The chain's CDR3 is CASSPSPENTGELFF. The CDR3 DNA sequence: TGTGCCAGCTCACCTTCTCCGGAGAACACCGGGGAGCTGTTTTTT.